This entry lists 21 T cell receptor beta chains sequenced from one sample in a study of TIL therapy for anti-PD-1-resistant metastatic lung cancer. Time point in this sample: pre-treatment sample, taken before nivolumab and TIL therapy. The immunoSEQ assay was v3. TCRdb's table, derived via immunoSEQ multiplex PCR, lists solely in-frame clones and lacks some. Here the sample spans 20,000 to 25,000 clones, 78% being singletons. Sequencing was performed on blood, taken at baseline. All receptors derive from a person aged 25-85 years with non-small cell lung cancer.

The chain recombines TRBV7-3 with TRBJ2-2, with TRBD1 matching 7 bases. V lost 6 bases, J lost 2 bases, and 9 bases stayed unmatched. CDR3 length equals 16 residues. CDR1 and CDR2 (germline): SGHTA, FQGTGA. In DNA, the CDR3 is TGTGCCAGCAGTCGTACAGGGGCCCCAAACACCGGGGAGCTGTTTTTT. This encodes CASSRTGAPNTGELFF.

The chain links TRBV5-6 to TRBJ2-1; 10 positions agree with TRBD1. CDR1 and CDR2 (germline): SGHDT, YYEEEE. This CDR3 spans 12 amino acids. V lost 4 bases to trimming and J lost 15 bases; unmatched junction nucleotides: 7. CDR3 DNA sequence: TGTGCCAGCAGCCGGGGACAGGGGTTTGGGTTCTTC. Translated, it gives CASSRGQGFGFF.

This clone is a singleton in its sample. The same CDR3 is also encoded by other DNA sequences in this sample. The V and J genes are TRBV7-3 and TRBJ2-1; possibly TRBD1 for D (6 bases). Germline values: CDR1 SGHTA, CDR2 FQGTGA. Trimming left V 5 bases short and J 4 bases short, with 12 bases between. The CDR3 is made up of 14 amino acids. CDR3 in DNA: TGTGCCAGCAGCCCCCGACAGGCTTACAATGAGCAGTTCTTC. Translated, it gives CASSPRQAYNEQFF.

The sample holds a few counts of this clone. This chain connects TRBV28 to TRBJ1-1; maybe TRBD1 (5 bases). Germline CDR1 is MDHEN and CDR2 is SYDVKM. The CDR3 has 14 residues. The V gene lost 6 bases and the J gene lost 1 base, with 12 bases spanning the gap. CDR3 loop: CASRLSGQNTEAFF. CDR3 in DNA: TGTGCCAGCAGATTGTCAGGGCAGAACACTGAAGCTTTCTTT.

The chain carries TRBV7-2 and TRBJ2-7; 11 nucleotides line up with TRBD1. This CDR3 is 16 amino acids long. The V segment lost 3 bases and the J segment 6 bases; nucleotides outside the gene matches: 10. Germline V gene lookup returns CDR1 SGHTA and CDR2 FQGNSA. The CDR3 DNA reads TGTGCCAGCAGCTTGTCCGGGACAGGGGGGTGGGCCGAGCAGTACTTC. Translated: CASSLSGTGGWAEQYF.

The J gene is TRBJ2-7, the V gene TRBV5-6, with 7 bases fitting TRBD1. The CDR3 contains 13 residues. The trim removed 1 base at V and 3 bases at J, leaving 1 base unmatched. CDR1 is SGHDT and CDR2 is YYEEEE in the germline V gene. The CDR3 DNA reads TGTGCCAGCAGCTTGCAGGGGGTCTACGAGCAGTACTTC. Protein product: CASSLQGVYEQYF. Complete variable domain (other parts from reference TRBV5-6 and TRBJ2-7): DAGVTQSPTHLIKTRGQQVTLRCSPKSGHDTVSWYQQALGQGPQFIFQYYEEEERQRGNFPDRFSGHQFPNYSSELNVNALLLGDSALYLCASSLQGVYEQYFGPGTRLTVT.

The DNA for the CDR3 is TGTGCCAGTTCCCGCGAGCTTCCCTACGAGCAGTACTTC. It is translated as CASSRELPYEQYF. This chain connects TRBV5-4 to TRBJ2-7; D is uncertain. Deletions cut 8 bases from V and 2 bases from J, with 14 bases between. The CDR3 spans 13 residues. CDR1 is SGHNT and CDR2 is YYREEE in the germline V gene (reference sequence).

J is TRBJ1-2 and V is TRBV7-2, with no clear D. The CDR3 covers 15 residues. Germline V gene sequence: CDR1 SGHTA, CDR2 FQGNSA. Trimming left V 1 base short and J 1 base short, with 10 bases between. CDR3 sequence (DNA): TGTGCCAGCAGCTTAGACCCCGCCTTTAACTATGGCTACACCTTC. Encoded protein: CASSLDPAFNYGYTF.

The chain couples TRBV27 to TRBJ2-7; D not certain. With 6 bases removed from V and 3 bases from J, the gap between germline ends came to 18 bases. Germline V gives CDR1 MNHEY, CDR2 SMNVEV (reference sequence). This CDR3 is built from 15 residues. The CDR3 sequence: CASRPDPPIVYEQYF. In nucleotides, the CDR3 is TGTGCCAGCAGACCAGACCCTCCAATTGTCTACGAGCAGTACTTC.

The CDR3 DNA reads as TGTGCCAGTGGGGCCAGCCCAAGCAATCAGCCCCAGCATTTT. Residues: CASGASPSNQPQHF. J is TRBJ1-5 and V is TRBV6-1; D possibly corresponds to TRBD1 (5 bases). There are 14 residues in the CDR3. The V gene's germline CDR1 is MNHNS and CDR2 SASEGT. With 9 bases removed from V and 1 base from J, the gap between germline ends came to 13 bases.

This chain connects TRBV18 to TRBJ2-7, with D possibly matching TRBD1 (6 bases). The CDR3 loop spans 15 amino acids. In germline, CDR1 is KGHSH, CDR2 LQKENI. The V and J ends lost 6 bases and 2 bases respectively, with 17 bases between them. CDR3 DNA sequence: TGTGCCAGCTCGCCCCCAGACAGGCAGGCCTACGAGCAGTACTTC. The encoded protein is CASSPPDRQAYEQYF. Full variable domain (outside the CDR3, taken from reference TRBV18 and TRBJ2-7): NAGVMQNPRHLVRRRGQEARLRCSPMKGHSHVYWYRQLPEEGLKFMVYLQKENIIDESGMPKERFSAEFPKEGPSILRIQQVVRGDSAAYFCASSPPDRQAYEQYFGPGTRLTVT.

V gene TRBV5-1 combines with J gene TRBJ2-3, with TRBD2 matching 14 bases. CDR3 size: 17 residues. Germline CDR1 is SGHRS and CDR2 is YFSETQ. The J segment lost 0 bases and the V segment lost 4 bases, leaving 4 bases of the junction unmatched. The CDR3 bases are TGCGCCAGCAGCCCGGGACTAGCGGGAGTAAGCACAGATACGCAGTATTTT. Translated, it gives CASSPGLAGVSTDTQYF. The complete variable domain, with remaining parts taken from reference TRBV5-1 and TRBJ2-3, reads KAGVTQTPRYLIKTRGQQVTLSCSPISGHRSVSWYQQTPGQGLQFLFEYFSETQRNKGNFPGRFSGRQFSNSRSEMNVSTLELGDSALYLCASSPGLAGVSTDTQYFGPGTRLTVL.

The rearrangement uses TRBV28 and TRBJ1-6; unclear D gene. Looked up from germline, CDR1 is MDHEN and CDR2 is SYDVKM. The germline V and J ends were trimmed by 6 bases and 5 bases, with 5 bases remaining between them. The CDR3 contains 12 residues. The CDR3 sequence: CASRPDNSPLHF. The CDR3 DNA is TGTGCCAGCAGGCCTGATAATTCACCCCTCCACTTT. Complete variable domain (other parts from reference TRBV28 and TRBJ1-6): DVKVTQSSRYLVKRTGEKVFLECVQDMDHENMFWYRQDPGLGLRLIYFSYDVKMKEKGDIPEGYSVSREKKERFSLILESASTNQTSMYLCASRPDNSPLHFGNGTRLTVT.

This clone was counted once. This chain links TRBV11-3 with TRBJ2-3, with D maybe TRBD2 (6 bases). Germline V gives CDR1 SGHNT, CDR2 YENEEA. This CDR3 spans 16 amino acids. Trimming stripped 1 base from V and 0 bases from J, with 11 bases between. The CDR3 sequence: CASSLGGNPSTDTQYF. The CDR3 DNA is TGTGCCAGCAGCTTAGGCGGGAACCCTAGCACAGATACGCAGTATTTT.

The chain uses TRBV7-9 and TRBJ2-7; tentatively, D is TRBD2 (6 bases). Per the germline V gene, CDR1 is SEHNR and CDR2 is FQNEAQ (reference sequence). The CDR3 sequence is 14 residues long. V was shortened by 3 bases and J by 0 bases, with 9 bases between the two germline ends. The CDR3 sequence is CASSLGGISYEQYF. Written as DNA, the CDR3 is TGTGCCAGCAGCTTGGGGGGAATCTCCTACGAGCAGTACTTC.

V is TRBV28 and J is TRBJ2-7; D could derive from TRBD1 or TRBD2 (5 bases each). The CDR3 sequence is 12 residues long. Trimming took 3 bases from V and 6 from J, leaving 9 bases between them. Per germline, CDR1 MDHEN and CDR2 SYDVKM. The CDR3 DNA reads as TGTGCCAGCAGTTTCACGGGGCTCGAGCAGTACTTC. Protein: CASSFTGLEQYF.

This CDR3 reads CASSPLGLAGTYEQYF. DNA for the CDR3: TGTGCCAGCAGCCCCCTCGGTCTAGCGGGGACCTACGAGCAGTACTTC. The rearrangement joins TRBV28 to TRBJ2-7, with 9 nucleotides matching TRBD2. The trim removed 6 bases at V and 2 bases at J, leaving 11 bases unmatched. The germline CDR1 and CDR2 sequences are MDHEN and SYDVKM. The CDR3 has 16 residues. The full variable domain, rest sourced from reference TRBV28 and TRBJ2-7, is DVKVTQSSRYLVKRTGEKVFLECVQDMDHENMFWYRQDPGLGLRLIYFSYDVKMKEKGDIPEGYSVSREKKERFSLILESASTNQTSMYLCASSPLGLAGTYEQYFGPGTRLTVT.

This clone was found a few times. V gene TRBV7-3 combines with J gene TRBJ1-1, with 10 positions matching TRBD1. With 1 base clipped from V and 12 bases from J, the junction kept 8 bases outside the gene matches. CDR3 size: 14 residues. Germline V gives CDR1 SGHTA, CDR2 FQGTGA. Here the CDR3 DNA reads TGTGCCAGCAGCTTAAACGTGGGACAGGGGCTGTCTTTCTTT. It specifies CASSLNVGQGLSFF.

V usage is TRBV11-3 and J usage is TRBJ2-5; 11 nucleotides align to TRBD2. The V segment lost 5 bases and the J segment 4 bases; nucleotides outside the gene matches: 6. The CDR3 is 15 amino acids. Germline-derived CDR1 and CDR2 are SGHNT and YENEEA. The CDR3 loop is CASSRTSGSGETQYF. The DNA for the CDR3 is TGTGCCAGCAGCCGTACTAGCGGGAGTGGAGAGACCCAGTACTTC.

V and J are TRBV10-3 and TRBJ1-4; 11 nucleotides match TRBD1. V lost 6 bases to trimming and J lost 6 bases; unmatched junction nucleotides: 9. Germline CDR1 is ENHRY and CDR2 is SYGVKD. The CDR3 consists of 16 residues. This CDR3 is CAISRDRGVADEKLFF. The CDR3 region has the DNA TGTGCCATCAGCCGGGACAGGGGGGTAGCGGATGAAAAACTGTTTTTT.

The chain combines TRBV20-1 with TRBJ2-7, with 10 positions matching TRBD2. Germline values: CDR1 DFQATT, CDR2 SNEGSKA (reference sequence). The CDR3 contains 11 residues. The CDR3 bases are TGCGGTACTAGCGGGATCTACGAGCAGTACTTC. Translated: CGTSGIYEQYF.